Described below is a single TCR beta chain sequence and its context. Antigen unknown. Germline V gene sequence: CDR1 SQVTM, CDR2 ANQGSEA. The CDR3 runs 14 residues. This sample is part of a study of CXCR3-negative and CXCR3-positive naive CD8 T cells. Whole-study context: Sequencing gave 120 million to 150 million TRB reads overall, about 1.5 +/- 0.3 million per library.

Overall study results and limits: More hydrophobic TRB CDR3s were found in CXCR3-positive naive cells than in CXCR3-negative naive cells.

The method, 5' RACE with UMI labels, was used to prepare the TRB cDNA libraries. TCRdb reworked the 5' RACE reads into one entry per CDR3 protein, no DNA. This sample contains some 150,000 distinct CDR3 sequences. V usage is TRBV29-1 and J usage is TRBJ1-2; TCRdb indicates TRBD1, and absent DNA this call remains unverified. The sequencing input was naive CXCR3+ CD8+ T cells from blood. Subset denoted: CD45RO-CCR7+CD27+CD95- naive CD8+ T cells expressing CXCR3 (TNR3+). The sequence was obtained from a human donor in good health. Some clones in this sample may be carry-over from other donors' samples. The CDR3 here is CSVFGQTTNYGYTF. Together with reference TRBV29-1 and TRBJ1-2, the CDR3 gives the full variable domain: SAVISQKPSRDICQRGTSLTIQCQVDSQVTMMFWYRQQPGQSLTLIATANQGSEATYESGFVIDKFPISRPNLTFSTLTVSNMSPEDSSIYLCSVFGQTTNYGYTFGSGTRLTVV.